The clone carrying this TCR beta chain was found a few times. No antigen is known for it. The data stem from a study of response to subunit inactivated influenza vaccine. V was shortened by 4 bases and J by 5 bases, with 12 bases between the two germline ends. The germline V gene encodes CDR1 MDHEN and CDR2 SYDVKM. This CDR3 spans 13 amino acids. Study-wide points: Authors suggested that a seasonal influenza vaccination recruits few new T cells each time.

MiXCR, run by TCRdb on the RT-PCR reads, gives a single entry per CDR3 protein. The repertoire holds about 190,000 distinct CDR3 sequences, around an eighth seen once, with under 30% in the top ten. The sequencing here drew on CD8+ T cells sorted from PBMCs, taken 5 to 6 days after vaccination. The chain joins TRBV28 to TRBJ2-7; D gene unclear. The sequence was collected from a man aged 50 or older who received an inactivated influenza vaccine. The CDR3: CASSSHTPDEQYF. The CDR3 DNA reads as TGTGCCAGCAGTTCGCATACCCCTGACGAGCAGTACTTC.